This TCR beta chain was documented in a study of T cell changes during pregnancy in multiple sclerosis. Some clones are missing from TCRdb's copy, which holds only in-frame ones; the method was immunoSEQ multiplex PCR. There are almost 95,000 clones in the sample; more than 90% occur only once, and about 1.5% lies in the top ten. Germline V CDR1 and CDR2: SGDLS, YYNGEE. The length of the CDR3 is 18 residues. Trimming removed 4 bases from V and 0 bases from J; junction bases left unmatched: 15. This chain joins TRBV9 and TRBJ1-1; 7 nucleotides align to TRBD1. This sequence was found in a female donor with multiple sclerosis, enrolled in a pregnancy study. The sample was peripheral blood, taken in the first trimester of pregnancy. CDR3 DNA: TGTGCCAGCAGCACGGGGACAGATCCCGAATTCATGAACACTGAAGCTTTCTTT. It is translated as CASSTGTDPEFMNTEAFF.